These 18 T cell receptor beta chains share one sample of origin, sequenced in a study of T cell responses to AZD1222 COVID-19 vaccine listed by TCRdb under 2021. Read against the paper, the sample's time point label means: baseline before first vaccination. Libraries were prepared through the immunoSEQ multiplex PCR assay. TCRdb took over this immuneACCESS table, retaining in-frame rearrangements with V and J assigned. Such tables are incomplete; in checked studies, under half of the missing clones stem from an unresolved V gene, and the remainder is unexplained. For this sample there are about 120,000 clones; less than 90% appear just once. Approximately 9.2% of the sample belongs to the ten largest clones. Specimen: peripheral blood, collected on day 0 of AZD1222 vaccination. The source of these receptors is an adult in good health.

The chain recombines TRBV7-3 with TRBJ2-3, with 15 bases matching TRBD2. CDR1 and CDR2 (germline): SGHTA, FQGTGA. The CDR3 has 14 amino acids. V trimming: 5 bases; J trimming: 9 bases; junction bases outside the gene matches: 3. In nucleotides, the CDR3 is TGTGCCAGCAGCCCCGGACTAGCGGGAGGGACGCAGTATTTT. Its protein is CASSPGLAGGTQYF.

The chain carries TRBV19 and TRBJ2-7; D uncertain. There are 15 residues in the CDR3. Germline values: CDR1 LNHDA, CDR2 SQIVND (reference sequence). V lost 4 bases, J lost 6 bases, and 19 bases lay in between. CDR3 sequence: CASSRVVNSAIEQYF. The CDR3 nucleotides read TGTGCCAGTAGTAGAGTCGTAAACTCGGCTATCGAGCAGTACTTC.

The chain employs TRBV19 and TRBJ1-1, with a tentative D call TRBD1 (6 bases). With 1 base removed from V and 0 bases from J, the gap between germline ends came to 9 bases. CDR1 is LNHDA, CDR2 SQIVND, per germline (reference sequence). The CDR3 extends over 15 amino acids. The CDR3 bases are TGTGCCAGTAGTATAGGACAGGTCATGAACACTGAAGCTTTCTTT. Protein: CASSIGQVMNTEAFF. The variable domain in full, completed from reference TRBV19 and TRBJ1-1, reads DGGITQSPKYLFRKEGQNVTLSCEQNLNHDAMYWYRQDPGQGLRLIYYSQIVNDFQKGDIAEGYSVSREKKESFPLTVTSAQKNPTAFYLCASSIGQVMNTEAFFGQGTRLTVV.

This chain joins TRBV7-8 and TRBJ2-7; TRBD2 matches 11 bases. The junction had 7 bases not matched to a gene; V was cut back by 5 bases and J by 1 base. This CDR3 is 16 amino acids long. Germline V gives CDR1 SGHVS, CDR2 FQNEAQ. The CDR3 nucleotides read TGTGCCAGCAGCCGGTCCGGGACTAGCGGTTCCTACGAGCAGTACTTC. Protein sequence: CASSRSGTSGSYEQYF.

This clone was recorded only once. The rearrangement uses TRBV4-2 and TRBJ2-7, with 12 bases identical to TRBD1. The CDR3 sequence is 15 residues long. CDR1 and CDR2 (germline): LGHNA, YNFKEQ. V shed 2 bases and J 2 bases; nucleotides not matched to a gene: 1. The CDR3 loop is CASSQRDRGPYEQYF. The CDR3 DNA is TGTGCCAGCAGCCAACGGGACAGGGGGCCCTACGAGCAGTACTTC.

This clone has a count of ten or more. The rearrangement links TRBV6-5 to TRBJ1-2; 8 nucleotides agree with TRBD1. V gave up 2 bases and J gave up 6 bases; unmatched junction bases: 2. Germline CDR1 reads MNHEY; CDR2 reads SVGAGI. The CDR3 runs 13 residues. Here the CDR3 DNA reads TGTGCCAGCAGTTACCAGGGGGCTAATGGCTACACCTTC. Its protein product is CASSYQGANGYTF.

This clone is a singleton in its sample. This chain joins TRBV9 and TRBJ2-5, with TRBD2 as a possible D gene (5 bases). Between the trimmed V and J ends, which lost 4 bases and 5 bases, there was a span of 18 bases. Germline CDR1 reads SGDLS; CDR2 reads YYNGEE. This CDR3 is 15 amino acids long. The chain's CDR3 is CASSTWVEDSETQYF. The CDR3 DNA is TGTGCCAGCAGCACCTGGGTGGAGGACTCTGAGACCCAGTACTTC.

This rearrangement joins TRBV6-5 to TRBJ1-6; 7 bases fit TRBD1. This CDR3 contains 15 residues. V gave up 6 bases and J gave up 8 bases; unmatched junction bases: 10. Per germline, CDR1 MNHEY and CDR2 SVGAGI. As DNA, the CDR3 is TGTGCCAGCAGACCCCACCGGGACAGTTATTCACCCCTCCACTTT. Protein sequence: CASRPHRDSYSPLHF.

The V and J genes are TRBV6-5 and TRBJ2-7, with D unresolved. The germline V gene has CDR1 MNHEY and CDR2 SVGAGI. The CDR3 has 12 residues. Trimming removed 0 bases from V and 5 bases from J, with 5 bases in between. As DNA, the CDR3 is TGTGCCAGCAGTTACTCTGGCGACGAGCAGTACTTC. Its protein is CASSYSGDEQYF.

The CDR3 DNA follows: TGTGCCTGGAGTGACCGCATATTCCACTTT. Translating gives CAWSDRIFHF. The V call is TRBV30, the J call TRBJ1-6; D not resolved. Trimming stripped 1 base from V and 17 bases from J, with 9 bases between. From germline, CDR1 is GTSNPN and CDR2 SVGIG (reference sequence). The CDR3 loop spans 10 amino acids.

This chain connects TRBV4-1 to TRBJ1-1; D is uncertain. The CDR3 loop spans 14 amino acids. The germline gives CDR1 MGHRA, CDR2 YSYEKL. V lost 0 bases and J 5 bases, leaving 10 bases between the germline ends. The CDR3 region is CASSQEVVGTEAFF. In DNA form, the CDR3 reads TGCGCCAGCAGCCAAGAAGTAGTCGGGACTGAAGCTTTCTTT.

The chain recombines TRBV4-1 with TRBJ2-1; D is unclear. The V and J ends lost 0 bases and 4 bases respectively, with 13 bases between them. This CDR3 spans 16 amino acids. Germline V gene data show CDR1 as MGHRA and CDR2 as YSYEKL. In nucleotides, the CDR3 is TGCGCCAGCAGCCAAGATTCCGGTTATTTTTACAATGAGCAGTTCTTC. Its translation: CASSQDSGYFYNEQFF.

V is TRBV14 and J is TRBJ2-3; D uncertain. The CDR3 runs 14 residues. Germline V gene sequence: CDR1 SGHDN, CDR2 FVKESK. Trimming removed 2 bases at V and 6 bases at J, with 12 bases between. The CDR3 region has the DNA TGTGCCAGCAGCCAACGAGACTTTCTTGATACGCAGTATTTT. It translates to CASSQRDFLDTQYF.

CDR3 nucleotides: TGTGCCAGCAGCGTAGAGGCCCGAGGGTTCTACGAGCAGTACTTC. Encoded protein: CASSVEARGFYEQYF. V and J are TRBV9 and TRBJ2-7; D may be TRBD2 (5 bases). V lost 0 bases and J 3 bases, leaving 13 bases between the germline ends. The CDR3 runs 15 residues. Germline V gives CDR1 SGDLS, CDR2 YYNGEE.

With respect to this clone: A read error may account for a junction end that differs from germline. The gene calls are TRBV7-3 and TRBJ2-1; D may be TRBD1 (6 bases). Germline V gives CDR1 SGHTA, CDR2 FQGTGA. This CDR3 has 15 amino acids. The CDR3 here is CASSLRGSSYNEQFF. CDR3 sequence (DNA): TGTGCCAGCAGTTTAAGGGGGAGCTCCTACAATGAGCAGTTCTTC. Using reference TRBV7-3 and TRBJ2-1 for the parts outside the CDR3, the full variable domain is GAGVSQTPSNKVTEKGKYVELRCDPISGHTALYWYRQSLGQGPEFLIYFQGTGAADDSGLPNDRFFAVRPEGSVSTLKIQRTERGDSAVYLCASSLRGSSYNEQFFGPGTRLTVL.

CDR3: CASSRLQGEGDTQYF. CDR3 DNA: TGCGCCAGCAGCCGGCTTCAGGGAGAAGGAGATACGCAGTATTTT. The chain carries TRBV4-1 and TRBJ2-3; the D gene could be TRBD1 or TRBD2 (5 bases each). Trimming took off 4 bases at V and 5 bases at J, with 16 bases between the two ends. The CDR3 extends over 15 amino acids. CDR1 is MGHRA, CDR2 YSYEKL, per germline.

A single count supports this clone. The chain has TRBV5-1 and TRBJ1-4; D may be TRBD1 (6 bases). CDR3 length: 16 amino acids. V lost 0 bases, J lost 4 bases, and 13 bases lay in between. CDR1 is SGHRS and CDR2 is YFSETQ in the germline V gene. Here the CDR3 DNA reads TGCGCCAGCAGCTTGGATGCTGGCAGGGGTAATGAAAAACTGTTTTTT. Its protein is CASSLDAGRGNEKLFF.

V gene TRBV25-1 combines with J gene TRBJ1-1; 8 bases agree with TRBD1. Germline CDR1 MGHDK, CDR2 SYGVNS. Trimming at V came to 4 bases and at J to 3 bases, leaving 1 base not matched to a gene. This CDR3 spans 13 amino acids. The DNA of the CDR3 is TGTGCCAGCAGTGCCAGGGGGCACACTGAAGCTTTCTTT. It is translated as CASSARGHTEAFF.